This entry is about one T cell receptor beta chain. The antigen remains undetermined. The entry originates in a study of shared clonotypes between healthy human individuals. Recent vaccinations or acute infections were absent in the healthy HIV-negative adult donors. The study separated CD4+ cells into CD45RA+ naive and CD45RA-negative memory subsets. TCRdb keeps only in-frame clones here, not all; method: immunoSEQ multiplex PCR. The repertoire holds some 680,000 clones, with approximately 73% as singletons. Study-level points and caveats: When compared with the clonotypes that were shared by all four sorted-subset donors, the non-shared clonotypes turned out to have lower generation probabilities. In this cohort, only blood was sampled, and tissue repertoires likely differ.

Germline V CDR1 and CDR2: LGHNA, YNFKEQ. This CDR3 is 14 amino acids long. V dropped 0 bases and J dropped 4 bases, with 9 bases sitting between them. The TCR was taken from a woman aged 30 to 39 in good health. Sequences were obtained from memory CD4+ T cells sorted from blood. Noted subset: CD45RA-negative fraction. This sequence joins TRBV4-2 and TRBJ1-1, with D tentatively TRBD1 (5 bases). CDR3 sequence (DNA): TGTGCCAGCAGCCAAGATCGTAGGGGCACTGAAGCTTTCTTT. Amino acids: CASSQDRRGTEAFF.